This record looks at one TCR beta chain sequence and its context. The antigen is undetermined. This sample stems from a study of shared clonotypes between healthy human individuals. Naive CD8 cells lacked CD45RO and underwent positive selection for CCR7, leaving out terminally differentiated effector memory CD45RA+ cells. Study results and limitations: The sharing of roughly 5% of naive CD4 clonotypes was seen across several donors. When compared with the clonotypes that were shared by all four sorted-subset donors, the non-shared clonotypes turned out to have lower generation probabilities.

Sequencing used immunoSEQ multiplex PCR; TCRdb keeps in-frame clones, though not all of them. Found here are about 870,000 clones, more than 85% of them singletons; the top ten hold more than 20%. Germline V gene sequence: CDR1 SNHLY, CDR2 FYNNEI. The CDR3 sequence is 14 residues long. Trimming took 4 bases from V and 2 from J, leaving 11 bases between them. Sequencing was carried out using naive CD8+ T cells sorted from blood. The chain employs TRBV2 and TRBJ2-5; TRBD1 is a possible D gene (5 bases). The receptor was derived from a young man in good health. The CDR3 loop is CASSAATAQETQYF. The CDR3 DNA sequence: TGTGCCAGCAGTGCCGCGACAGCGCAAGAGACCCAGTACTTC.